The next 10 T cell receptor beta chains were all read from a single sample in a study of T cell responses to AZD1222 COVID-19 vaccine. TCRdb's table, derived via immunoSEQ multiplex PCR, lists solely in-frame clones and lacks some. The repertoire has about 48,000 clones, around 85% of them found once; the top ten carry 6% to 8%. Sequences were derived from peripheral blood, sampled 28 days after the second AZD1222 dose. The receptors come from an adult who received the AZD1222 COVID-19 vaccine.

This clone has a handful of counts. J is TRBJ2-1 and V is TRBV28; D gene ambiguous. Germline V CDR1 and CDR2: MDHEN, SYDVKM. CDR3 length equals 11 residues. V lost 2 bases to trimming and J lost 6 bases, with 2 bases between them. CDR3 sequence: CASSLSNEQFF. CDR3 bases: TGTGCCAGCAGTTTAAGCAATGAGCAGTTCTTC.

CDR3 loop: CASTRGAGGEQYF. Written as DNA, the CDR3 is TGTGCCAGCACCAGGGGGGCAGGAGGCGAGCAGTACTTC. The chain uses TRBV28 and TRBJ2-7, with D maybe TRBD1 (7 bases). Germline values: CDR1 MDHEN, CDR2 SYDVKM. The CDR3 spans 13 residues. Deletions cut 7 bases from V and 6 bases from J, with 16 bases between.

This chain links TRBV6-6 with TRBJ2-1; D possibly corresponds to TRBD2 (6 bases). Germline CDR1 and CDR2: MNHNY and SVGAGI (reference sequence). This CDR3 is built from 12 residues. The ends were cut back, 4 bases at V and 15 bases at J, with 16 bases in the middle. CDR3 in DNA: TGTGCCAGCAGTTTATACGGGACTCTGCTGTTCTTC. Protein product: CASSLYGTLLFF.

This chain uses TRBV18 with TRBJ2-7, with 8 bases identical to TRBD2. Germline CDR1 KGHSH, CDR2 LQKENI. The CDR3 loop spans 18 amino acids. Trimming at V came to 3 bases and at J to 0 bases, leaving 13 bases not matched to a gene. CDR3 bases: TGTGCCAGCTCACCTAACCCCCCTAGCGGGTCGAGCTCCTACGAGCAGTACTTC. Amino acids: CASSPNPPSGSSSYEQYF.

V gene TRBV19 combines with J gene TRBJ2-2, with D possibly TRBD2 on 5 matching bases. From germline, CDR1 is LNHDA and CDR2 SQIVND (reference sequence). CDR3 size: 14 residues. Trimming removed 5 bases at V and 3 bases at J, with 10 bases between. In DNA form, the CDR3 reads TGTGCCAGTAGTCTCCTGGACTACACCGGGGAGCTGTTTTTT. Translating it yields CASSLLDYTGELFF.

The rearrangement links TRBV5-6 to TRBJ2-2; D perhaps matches TRBD1 (6 bases). CDR3 size: 17 residues. Trimming took 1 base from V and 3 from J, leaving 16 bases between them. Germline V gene lookup returns CDR1 SGHDT and CDR2 YYEEEE. CDR3 amino acids: CASSLLDWGRDTGELFF. As DNA, the CDR3 is TGTGCCAGCAGCTTGCTCGATTGGGGGCGCGACACCGGGGAGCTGTTTTTT. Looking up the rest from reference TRBV5-6 and TRBJ2-2 gives the full variable domain: DAGVTQSPTHLIKTRGQQVTLRCSPKSGHDTVSWYQQALGQGPQFIFQYYEEEERQRGNFPDRFSGHQFPNYSSELNVNALLLGDSALYLCASSLLDWGRDTGELFFGEGSRLTVL.

This chain uses TRBV6-5 with TRBJ1-5; the match to TRBD1 covers 11 bases. The CDR3 is made up of 14 amino acids. J was trimmed by 7 bases and V by 8 bases; bases with no gene match: 7. CDR1 is MNHEY, CDR2 SVGAGI, per germline. DNA for the CDR3: TGTGCCAGCGCCGGGACAGGGGGGAGGCAGCCCCAGCATTTT. Translated, it gives CASAGTGGRQPQHF.

This CDR3 reads CASVPSGRRAGANVLTF. DNA of the CDR3: TGTGCCAGCGTCCCATCAGGCAGGAGGGCTGGGGCCAACGTCCTGACTTTC. The rearrangement joins TRBV7-2 to TRBJ2-6; D may be TRBD2 (6 bases). The germline V gene has CDR1 SGHTA and CDR2 FQGNSA. This CDR3 region has 17 residues. The V end lost 8 bases, the J end lost 2 bases, and 19 bases lay between the germline ends.

The chain is built from TRBV7-9 and TRBJ2-7, with D perhaps given as TRBD1 or TRBD2 (5 bases each). CDR1 is SEHNR and CDR2 is FQNEAQ in the germline V gene (reference sequence). The length of the CDR3 is 15 residues. Trimming removed 5 bases from V and 1 base from J, with 15 bases in between. This CDR3 reads CASSPGTWESYEQYF. CDR3 DNA sequence: TGTGCCAGCAGCCCCGGGACGTGGGAGTCCTACGAGCAGTACTTC.

V gene TRBV4-2 combines with J gene TRBJ1-6; D remains unclear. The germline V and J ends were trimmed by 2 bases and 7 bases, with 15 bases remaining between them. The CDR3 spans 16 residues. Germline CDR1 and CDR2: LGHNA and YNFKEQ. This CDR3 reads CASSQNFLAGNSPLHF. Written as DNA, the CDR3 is TGTGCCAGCAGCCAAAATTTTCTCGCGGGCAATTCACCCCTCCACTTT.